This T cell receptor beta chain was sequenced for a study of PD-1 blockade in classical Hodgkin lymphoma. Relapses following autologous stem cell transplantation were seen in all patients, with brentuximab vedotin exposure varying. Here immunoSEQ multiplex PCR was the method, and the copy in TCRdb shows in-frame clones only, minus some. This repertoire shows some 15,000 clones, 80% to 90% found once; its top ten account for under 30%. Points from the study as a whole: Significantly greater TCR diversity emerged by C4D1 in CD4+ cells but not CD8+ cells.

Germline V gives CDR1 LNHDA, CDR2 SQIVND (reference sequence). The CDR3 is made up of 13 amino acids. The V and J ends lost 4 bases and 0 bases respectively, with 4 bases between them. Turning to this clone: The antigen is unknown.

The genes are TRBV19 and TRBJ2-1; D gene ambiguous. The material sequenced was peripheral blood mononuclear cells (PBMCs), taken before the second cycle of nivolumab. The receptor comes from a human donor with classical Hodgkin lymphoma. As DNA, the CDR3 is TGTGCCAGTAGTAAGAGCTCCTACAATGAGCAGTTCTTC. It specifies CASSKSSYNEQFF.